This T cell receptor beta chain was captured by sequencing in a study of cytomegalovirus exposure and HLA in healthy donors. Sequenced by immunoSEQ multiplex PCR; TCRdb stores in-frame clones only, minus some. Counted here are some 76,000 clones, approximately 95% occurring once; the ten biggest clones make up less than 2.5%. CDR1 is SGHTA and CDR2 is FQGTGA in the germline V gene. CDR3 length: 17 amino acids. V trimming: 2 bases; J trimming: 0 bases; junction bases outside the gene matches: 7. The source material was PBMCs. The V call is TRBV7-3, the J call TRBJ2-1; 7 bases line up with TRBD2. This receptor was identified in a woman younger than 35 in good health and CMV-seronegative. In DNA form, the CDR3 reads TGTGCCAGCAGCTTACTAGCGGTCTCTAGCTCCTACAATGAGCAGTTCTTC. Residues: CASSLLAVSSSYNEQFF.